A single sample gave rise to the 28 T cell receptor beta chains below, sequenced in a study of response to subunit inactivated influenza vaccine. TCRdb fed the RT-PCR reads into MiXCR, producing one record per CDR3 protein. The profile shows 450,000 to 500,000 distinct CDR3 sequences, roughly 9.8% of them singletons. The specimen was PBMCs from blood, collected more than 35 days after vaccination. These receptors originate from a man aged 50 or older who received an inactivated influenza vaccine.

This clonotype was found a few times. The chain couples TRBV6-1 to TRBJ2-7; D is undetermined. This CDR3 spans 13 amino acids. Germline loops: CDR1 MNHNS, CDR2 SASEGT. Trimming left V 6 bases short and J 4 bases short, with 13 bases between. The CDR3 nucleotides are TGTGCCAGCAGCTCTTATGGTGGATACGAGCAGTACTTC. This codes for CASSSYGGYEQYF.

The chain combines TRBV4-1 with TRBJ2-7, with 7 bases lining up with TRBD1. With V trimmed by 1 base and J by 4 bases, 7 bases remained unmatched. The CDR3 runs to 15 residues. CDR1 is MGHRA, CDR2 YSYEKL, per germline. CDR3 in DNA: TGCGCCAGCAGCCAAGTTGGTCAGGGGGATTACGAGCAGTACTTC. The encoded protein is CASSQVGQGDYEQYF.

The chain recombines TRBV5-1 with TRBJ2-3; D is undetermined. CDR3 length: 14 residues. CDR1 and CDR2 (germline): SGHRS, YFSETQ. The germline V and J ends were trimmed by 4 bases and 2 bases, with 11 bases remaining between them. The chain's CDR3 is CASSPRRITDTQYF. CDR3 coding DNA: TGCGCCAGCAGCCCCAGACGCATCACAGATACGCAGTATTTT.

A few counts support this clonotype. This chain links TRBV24-1 with TRBJ1-2; weak D call: TRBD1 (5 bases). The CDR3 extends over 17 amino acids. Germline V gene sequence: CDR1 KGHDR, CDR2 SFDVKD. V was shortened by 5 bases and J by 0 bases, with 18 bases between the two germline ends. CDR3 in DNA: TGTGCCACCAGTGCCAGCCCCATGGACACTGCTAACTATGGCTACACCTTC. Amino acids: CATSASPMDTANYGYTF.

This rearrangement joins TRBV7-2 to TRBJ1-5; 12 bases are a match to TRBD1. Germline values: CDR1 SGHTA, CDR2 FQGNSA. CDR3 length: 16 amino acids. V was clipped by 5 bases and J by 5 bases; unmatched bases: 7. CDR3 region: CASSPTGQGAYQPQHF. The CDR3 coding sequence is TGTGCCAGCAGCCCAACGGGACAGGGGGCATATCAGCCCCAGCATTTT.

The rearrangement joins TRBV4-3 to TRBJ2-5; either TRBD1 or TRBD2 may fit D (5 bases each). V was cut by 4 bases and J by 1 base, with 13 bases left in between. Germline CDR1 reads LGHNA; CDR2 reads YSLEER. This CDR3 has 15 residues. The CDR3 DNA sequence: TGCGCCAGCAGCCGAGACGGGGCTAGCCAAGAGACCCAGTACTTC. Residues: CASSRDGASQETQYF.

This clonotype was detected a few times. This sequence joins TRBV20-1 and TRBJ2-3; no clear D gene. Trimming shortened V by 0 bases and J by 5 bases, and 12 bases separated the two germline ends. The CDR3 has 14 amino acids. Germline values: CDR1 DFQATT, CDR2 SNEGSKA (reference sequence). CDR3 sequence (DNA): TGCAGTGCTAGAGATTGGCAGGCCGGAGATACGCAGTATTTT. Translation: CSARDWQAGDTQYF.

The sample holds a few counts of this clonotype. J is TRBJ2-1 and V is TRBV20-1, with 12 nucleotides matching TRBD2. The CDR3 length is 14 residues. Germline CDR1 is DFQATT and CDR2 is SNEGSKA (reference sequence). V lost 5 bases, J lost 5 bases, and 4 bases stayed unmatched. The CDR3 coding sequence is TGCAGTGCTCACACTAGCGGGAGGAACAATGAGCAGTTCTTC. Its translation is CSAHTSGRNNEQFF.

At least ten counts were recorded for this clonotype. V is TRBV6-1 and J is TRBJ2-6; 7 bases map to TRBD1. This CDR3 is built from 16 residues. Germline lookup yields CDR1 MNHNS and CDR2 SASEGT. Losses at the gene ends were 7 bases for V and 1 base for J; bases not matched to a gene: 7. The chain's CDR3 is CASTPRQGSGANVLTF. The CDR3 DNA is TGTGCCAGCACCCCAAGACAGGGATCTGGGGCCAACGTCCTGACTTTC.

The J gene is TRBJ2-7, the V gene TRBV13; TRBD1 or TRBD2 may be the D gene (6 bases each). The ends were cut back, 0 bases at V and 5 bases at J, with 14 bases in the middle. Per the germline V gene, CDR1 is PRHDT and CDR2 is FYEKMQ (reference sequence). The CDR3 sequence is 15 residues long. The CDR3 DNA reads as TGTGCCAGCAGCTTAGGGGACGGGGGCGGCGACGAGCAGTACTTC. Translation gives CASSLGDGGGDEQYF.

V and J are TRBV28 and TRBJ1-2; D unclear. Germline CDR1 and CDR2: MDHEN and SYDVKM. The CDR3 sequence is 13 residues long. The V end lost 3 bases, the J end lost 7 bases, and 12 bases lay between the germline ends. As DNA, the CDR3 is TGTGCCAGCAGTTTGGCGAAGTACTCTGGCTACACCTTC. It codes for CASSLAKYSGYTF.

V and J are TRBV20-1 and TRBJ1-1; D is perhaps TRBD1 (6 bases). CDR1 and CDR2 (germline): DFQATT, SNEGSKA (reference sequence). The CDR3 extends over 14 amino acids. The V gene lost 3 bases and the J gene lost 3 bases, with 14 bases spanning the gap. CDR3 DNA: TGCAGTGCTAGCAGGGGTAGGTTGGACACTGAAGCTTTCTTT. Translation: CSASRGRLDTEAFF.

This clonotype was picked up a small number of times. The chain recombines TRBV29-1 with TRBJ2-5; D is possibly TRBD2 (6 bases). The V end was cut by 1 base, the J end by 4 bases, with 10 bases between. The CDR3 is made up of 13 amino acids. The germline V gene encodes CDR1 SQVTM and CDR2 ANQGSEA. CDR3: CSVEGQGGETQYF. The CDR3 bases are TGCAGCGTTGAAGGGCAGGGAGGAGAGACCCAGTACTTC.

This clonotype came up many times. V is TRBV20-1 and J is TRBJ2-5, with a tentative D call TRBD1 (6 bases). The V end was cut by 2 bases, the J end by 0 bases, with 13 bases between. Germline-derived CDR1 and CDR2 are DFQATT and SNEGSKA (reference sequence). The CDR3 is 15 amino acids. The DNA of the CDR3 is TGCAGTGCTAGACCGGGACACCGGTACCAAGAGACCCAGTACTTC. It is translated as CSARPGHRYQETQYF.

This clonotype was seen a few times. V is TRBV5-5 and J is TRBJ2-6; a weak D match, TRBD1 (5 bases). V lost 4 bases and J lost 1, with 9 bases in between. CDR3 size: 15 residues. Germline assignment: CDR1 SGHKS and CDR2 YYEKEE (reference sequence). For the CDR3, the DNA is TGTGCCAGCAGCAGGGGTCGTTCTGGGGCCAACGTCCTGACTTTC. Protein: CASSRGRSGANVLTF.

This clonotype has ten or more counts. V usage is TRBV20-1 and J usage is TRBJ2-5; D ambiguous. The length of the CDR3 is 13 residues. The germline gives CDR1 DFQATT, CDR2 SNEGSKA (reference sequence). The V and J ends lost 5 bases and 3 bases respectively, with 13 bases between them. The CDR3 sequence: CSAVSTPKETQYF. CDR3 nucleotides: TGCAGTGCTGTCTCGACCCCGAAAGAGACCCAGTACTTC.

This clonotype was detected ten times or more. The V call is TRBV29-1, the J call TRBJ1-3; D may be TRBD1 (5 bases). The germline V gene has CDR1 SQVTM and CDR2 ANQGSEA. The V end lost 6 bases, the J end lost 3 bases, and 12 bases lay between the germline ends. CDR3 length equals 13 residues. CDR3 nucleotide sequence: TGCAGCGTGGACCCGGGGGATGGAAACACCATATATTTT. Protein: CSVDPGDGNTIYF.

This clonotype was seen a handful of times. The chain employs TRBV6-2 or TRBV6-3 and TRBJ2-7; tentative D call: TRBD1 (6 bases). The CDR3 sequence is 17 residues long. V lost 0 bases and J lost 2, with 17 bases in between. From germline, CDR1 is MNHEY and CDR2 SVGEGT. The CDR3 region has the DNA TGTGCCAGCAGTTACTCGTTACCGGGACAAATGACCTACGAGCAGTACTTC. Amino acid sequence: CASSYSLPGQMTYEQYF.

This chain joins TRBV6-1 and TRBJ2-3; D could derive from TRBD1 or TRBD2 (5 bases each). V shed 8 bases and J shed 0 bases, with 27 bases lying between them. The V gene's germline CDR1 is MNHNS and CDR2 SASEGT. CDR3 size: 19 residues. The CDR3 protein is CASRARSGRRISSTDTQYF. CDR3 bases: TGTGCCAGCCGCGCCCGGTCGGGACGGCGGATTTCTAGCACAGATACGCAGTATTTT.

At least ten counts were recorded for this clonotype. This rearrangement joins TRBV6-1 to TRBJ1-1, with a weak D call TRBD1 (6 bases). Germline V gene data show CDR1 as MNHNS and CDR2 as SASEGT. V lost 5 bases to trimming and J lost 5 bases, with 18 bases between them. The CDR3 totals 15 residues. CDR3 DNA: TGTGCCAGCAGTCCCGCATGGGGGGGCAGGACTGAAGCTTTCTTT. This codes for CASSPAWGGRTEAFF.

This clonotype was detected many times. The V and J genes are TRBV9 and TRBJ2-3; 8 bases map to TRBD2. V trimming: 3 bases; J trimming: 5 bases; junction bases outside the gene matches: 8. CDR3 length: 15 amino acids. Germline CDR1 and CDR2: SGDLS and YYNGEE. The CDR3 nucleotides read TGTGCCAGCAGCGCCCTCGGGACTAGTGGAGATACGCAGTATTTT. Protein sequence: CASSALGTSGDTQYF.

This clonotype turned up a few times. The V gene is TRBV12-3 or TRBV12-4, the J gene TRBJ2-7, with no clear D. The CDR3 length is 12 residues. V dropped 2 bases and J dropped 4 bases, with 6 bases sitting between them. The CDR3 loop reads CASSLMGYEQYF. CDR3 DNA sequence: TGTGCCAGCAGTTTAATGGGATACGAGCAGTACTTC.

Within the sample, this clonotype is medium-sized (0.01 to 0.1%). The chain has TRBV20-1 and TRBJ2-7; D ambiguous. Germline CDR1 reads DFQATT; CDR2 reads SNEGSKA (reference sequence). The V and J ends lost 7 bases and 3 bases respectively, with 10 bases between them. CDR3 length equals 11 residues. Here the CDR3 reads CSVAWGYEQYF. Written as DNA, the CDR3 is TGCAGTGTCGCTTGGGGCTACGAGCAGTACTTC.

This clonotype was recorded at least ten times. The V and J genes are TRBV27 and TRBJ2-1; 8 bases fit TRBD2. CDR3 size: 12 residues. J was trimmed by 10 bases and V by 5 bases; bases with no gene match: 4. CDR1 is MNHEY and CDR2 is SMNVEV in the germline V gene (reference sequence). CDR3 coding DNA: TGTGCCAGCAGTCCCGGGGGGGCGGAGCAGTTCTTC. Translation: CASSPGGAEQFF.

This clonotype was seen repeatedly, ten times or more. This chain links TRBV20-1 with TRBJ1-1; no definite D call. The length of the CDR3 is 15 residues. The ends were cut back, 6 bases at V and 6 bases at J, with 23 bases in the middle. Germline V gene data show CDR1 as DFQATT and CDR2 as SNEGSKA (reference sequence). The CDR3 reads CSASNQVVILAEAFF. The CDR3 DNA reads TGCAGTGCCTCAAATCAAGTAGTAATACTCGCTGAAGCTTTCTTT.

This clonotype was counted between two and nine times. The chain couples TRBV20-1 to TRBJ2-5, with D perhaps TRBD1 (6 bases). Trimming took off 2 bases at V and 5 bases at J, with 12 bases between the two ends. CDR1 and CDR2 from the germline V gene are DFQATT and SNEGSKA (reference sequence). The CDR3 contains 13 residues. Written as DNA, the CDR3 is TGCAGTGCTAGACCCCAGGGGCCGGAGACCCAGTACTTC. Residues: CSARPQGPETQYF.

The rearrangement joins TRBV5-4 to TRBJ2-2, with 8 bases identical to TRBD1. J lost 7 bases, V lost 4 bases, and 12 bases had no gene match. The length of the CDR3 is 16 residues. Germline V gene sequence: CDR1 SGHNT, CDR2 YYREEE (reference sequence). DNA for the CDR3: TGTGCCAGCAGCGAGACCCAGGGGGCGCAGGGCGGGGAGCTGTTTTTT. It encodes CASSETQGAQGGELFF.

The chain has TRBV20-1 and TRBJ1-5; no firm D call. Per germline, CDR1 DFQATT and CDR2 SNEGSKA (reference sequence). The CDR3 has 15 amino acids. V shed 1 base and J shed 1 base, with 11 bases lying between them. The CDR3 here is CSARVWTDSNQPQHF. DNA for the CDR3: TGCAGTGCTAGAGTTTGGACTGACAGCAATCAGCCCCAGCATTTT.